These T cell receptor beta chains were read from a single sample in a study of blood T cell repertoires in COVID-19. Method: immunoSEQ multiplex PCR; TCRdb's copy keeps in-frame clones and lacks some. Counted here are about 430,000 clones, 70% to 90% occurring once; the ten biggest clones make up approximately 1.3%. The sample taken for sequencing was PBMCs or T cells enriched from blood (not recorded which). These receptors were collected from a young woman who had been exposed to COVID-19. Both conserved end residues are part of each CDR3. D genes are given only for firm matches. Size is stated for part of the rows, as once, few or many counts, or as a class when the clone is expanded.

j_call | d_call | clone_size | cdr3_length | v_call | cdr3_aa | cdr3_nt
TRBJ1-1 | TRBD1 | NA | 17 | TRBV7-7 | CASSPYPKGQTNTEAFF | TGTGCCAGCAGCCCATACCCGAAGGGACAGACCAACACTGAAGCTTTCTTT
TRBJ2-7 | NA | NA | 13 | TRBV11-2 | CASSLDPGGEQYF | TGTGCCAGCAGCTTAGACCCTGGAGGCGAGCAGTACTTC
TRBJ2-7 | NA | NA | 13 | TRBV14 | CASRRQDSGEQYF | TGTGCCAGCAGAAGACAGGATTCCGGGGAGCAGTACTTC
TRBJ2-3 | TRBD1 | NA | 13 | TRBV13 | CATRGQGADTQYF | TGTGCCACCAGGGGACAGGGGGCAGATACGCAGTATTTT
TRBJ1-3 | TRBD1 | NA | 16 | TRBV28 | CASSPVRGGTGNTIYF | TGTGCCAGCAGCCCCGTTAGAGGGGGCACTGGAAACACCATATATTTT
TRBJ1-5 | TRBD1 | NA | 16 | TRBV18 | CASSPAQGTSNQPQHF | TGTGCCAGCTCACCCGCACAGGGGACAAGCAATCAGCCCCAGCATTTT
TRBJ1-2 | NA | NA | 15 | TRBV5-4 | CASSLVEGAYYGYTF | TGTGCCAGCAGCTTGGTCGAAGGGGCGTACTATGGCTACACCTTC
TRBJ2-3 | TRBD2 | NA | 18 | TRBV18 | CASSPPASGGLLTDTQYF | TGTGCCAGCTCACCACCGGCTAGCGGGGGGCTATTAACAGATACGCAGTATTTT
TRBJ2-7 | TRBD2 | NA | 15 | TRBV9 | CASSDGTSGGDEQYF | TGTGCCAGCAGCGACGGGACTAGCGGGGGGGACGAGCAGTACTTC
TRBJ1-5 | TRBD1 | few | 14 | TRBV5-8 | CASSHRTGFEPQHF | TGTGCCAGCAGTCATAGGACAGGGTTCGAGCCCCAGCATTTT
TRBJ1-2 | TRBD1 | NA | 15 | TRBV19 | CASSMGDSSSYGYTF | TGTGCCAGTAGTATGGGGGACAGCTCCTCCTATGGCTACACCTTC
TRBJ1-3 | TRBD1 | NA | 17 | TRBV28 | CASSGQGVVHSGNTIYF | TGTGCCAGCAGTGGACAGGGGGTTGTTCACTCTGGAAACACCATATATTTT
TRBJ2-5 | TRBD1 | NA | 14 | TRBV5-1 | CASSLTGGTETQYF | TGCGCCAGCAGCCTGACAGGGGGAACAGAGACCCAGTACTTC
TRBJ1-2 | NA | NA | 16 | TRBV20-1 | CSASRAETGMPGGYTF | TGCAGTGCTAGTCGGGCGGAGACAGGAATGCCCGGCGGCTACACCTTC
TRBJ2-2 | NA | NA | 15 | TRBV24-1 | CATSDGLRGTGELFF | TGTGCCACCAGTGATGGCCTCAGGGGAACCGGGGAGCTGTTTTTT
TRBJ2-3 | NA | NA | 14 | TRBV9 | CASSVEGVRDTQYF | TGTGCCAGCAGCGTAGAAGGGGTTAGAGATACGCAGTATTTT
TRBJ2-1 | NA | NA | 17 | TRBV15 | CATSRDPWRNSYNEQFF | TGTGCCACCAGCAGAGATCCGTGGCGGAACTCCTACAATGAGCAGTTCTTC
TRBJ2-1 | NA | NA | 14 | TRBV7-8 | CASSLTQGGHEQFF | TGTGCCAGCAGCTTAACCCAGGGTGGCCATGAGCAGTTCTTC
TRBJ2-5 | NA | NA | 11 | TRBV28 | CASTLQETQYF | TGTGCCAGCACCCTCCAGGAGACCCAGTACTTC
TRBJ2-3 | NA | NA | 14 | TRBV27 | CASSLRRDTDTQYF | TGTGCCAGCAGTTTAAGGCGGGACACAGATACGCAGTATTTT
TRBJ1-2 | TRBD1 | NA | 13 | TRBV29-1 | CSVEQDRGGGYTF | TGCAGCGTTGAACAAGACAGGGGCGGTGGCTACACCTTC
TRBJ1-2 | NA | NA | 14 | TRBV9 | CASSSGTVNYGYTF | TGTGCCAGCAGCTCAGGCACGGTAAACTATGGCTACACCTTC
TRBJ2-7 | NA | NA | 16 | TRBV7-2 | CASSLRADLSSYEQYF | TGTGCCAGCAGCTTAAGAGCGGACCTGAGCTCCTACGAGCAGTACTTC
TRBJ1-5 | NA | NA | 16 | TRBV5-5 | CASSLEAGGKEQPQHF | TGTGCCAGCAGCTTGGAGGCGGGGGGGAAGGAGCAGCCCCAGCATTTT
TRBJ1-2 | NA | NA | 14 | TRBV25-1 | CASRKDKGNYGYTF | TGTGCCAGCAGGAAGGACAAGGGAAACTATGGCTACACCTTC
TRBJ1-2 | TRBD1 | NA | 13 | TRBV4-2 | CASSQDRQGENTF | TGTGCCAGCAGCCAAGACCGACAGGGGGAGAACACCTTC
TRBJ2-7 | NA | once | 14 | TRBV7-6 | CASSGRTSPYEQYF | TGTGCCAGCAGCGGCCGGACTTCGCCCTACGAGCAGTACTTC
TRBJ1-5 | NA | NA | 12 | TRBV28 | CATQGQGQPQHF | TGTGCCACCCAGGGCCAGGGTCAGCCCCAGCATTTT
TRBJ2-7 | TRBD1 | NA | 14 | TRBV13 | CASSFLTGGNEQYF | TGTGCCAGCAGCTTCCTGACAGGGGGCAACGAGCAGTACTTC
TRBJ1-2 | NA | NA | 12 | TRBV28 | CASSLEWRGYTF | TGTGCCAGCAGTTTAGAATGGAGGGGCTACACCTTC
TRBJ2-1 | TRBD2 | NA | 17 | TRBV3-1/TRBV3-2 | CASSPSGLAGARIEPFF | TGTGCCAGCAGCCCCAGCGGACTAGCGGGGGCCAGAATAGAACCCTTCTTC
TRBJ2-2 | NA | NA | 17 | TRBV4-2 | CASSTRDLTTNTGELFF | TGTGCCAGCAGCACTCGGGACTTAACCACGAACACCGGGGAGCTGTTTTTT
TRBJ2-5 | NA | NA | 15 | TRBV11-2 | CASSLSSGAQETQYF | TGTGCCAGCAGCTTATCAAGCGGAGCTCAAGAGACCCAGTACTTC
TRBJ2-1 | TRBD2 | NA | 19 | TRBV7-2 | CASSPTGLAGVSVANEQFF | TGTGCCAGCAGCCCCACGGGACTAGCGGGGGTTAGTGTCGCCAATGAGCAGTTCTTC
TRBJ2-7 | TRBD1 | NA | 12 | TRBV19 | CASSRTGGEQYF | TGTGCCAGTAGTAGGACAGGAGGTGAGCAGTACTTC
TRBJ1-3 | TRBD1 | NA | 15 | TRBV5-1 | CASSGTTGTGNTIYF | TGCGCCAGCAGCGGCACGACAGGGACTGGAAACACCATATATTTT
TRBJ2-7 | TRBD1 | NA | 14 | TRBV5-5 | CASSLGQGGYEQYF | TGTGCCAGCAGCCTGGGACAGGGAGGCTACGAGCAGTACTTC
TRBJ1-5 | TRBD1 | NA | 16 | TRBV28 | CASSPTRGQGRQPQHF | TGTGCCAGCAGTCCCACGAGGGGACAGGGACGGCAGCCCCAGCATTTT
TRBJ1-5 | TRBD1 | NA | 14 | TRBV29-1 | CSVLQGYSNQPQHF | TGCAGCGTTCTACAGGGGTATAGCAATCAGCCCCAGCATTTT
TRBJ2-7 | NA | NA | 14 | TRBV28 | CASSLGGTPYEQYF | TGTGCCAGCAGTTTAGGCGGTACGCCCTACGAGCAGTACTTC
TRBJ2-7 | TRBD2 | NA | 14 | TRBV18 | CASSPASGDYEQYF | TGTGCCAGCTCACCGGCTAGCGGGGATTACGAGCAGTACTTC
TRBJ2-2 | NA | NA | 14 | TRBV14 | CASSTQGDTGELFF | TGTGCCAGCAGCACCCAAGGAGACACCGGGGAGCTGTTTTTT
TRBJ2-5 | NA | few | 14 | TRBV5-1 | CASSFAGSEETQYF | TGCGCCAGCAGCTTTGCAGGGTCAGAAGAGACCCAGTACTTC
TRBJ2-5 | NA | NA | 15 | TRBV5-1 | CASSGDEVLRETQYF | TGCGCCAGCAGCGGAGACGAGGTTTTACGGGAGACCCAGTACTTC
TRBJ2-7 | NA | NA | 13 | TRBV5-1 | CASSRDGLYEQYF | TGCGCCAGCAGCCGAGACGGACTCTACGAGCAGTACTTC
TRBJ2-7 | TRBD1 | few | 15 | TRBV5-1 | CASSFGGTGTYEQYF | TGCGCCAGCAGCTTCGGAGGGACAGGGACCTACGAGCAGTACTTC